One sample yielded the 4 T cell receptor beta chains listed below, sequenced in a study of blood T cell repertoires in COVID-19 (dated by TCRdb to the early 2020s). Library construction relied on the immunoSEQ multiplex PCR assay. Not all clones reach the TCRdb copy of this immuneACCESS table, which keeps in-frame sequences only. Checked studies attribute under half of the gap to unresolved V genes and leave the rest unexplained. Recorded for this sample are about 140,000 clones; around 86% of them occurred a single time. 1.6% of the sample is held by the ten biggest clonotypes. The sample was peripheral blood. The receptors were sampled from a human donor in a cohort sampled during active COVID-19.

The chain combines TRBV25-1 with TRBJ1-1; the D gene is possibly TRBD1 (6 bases). Trimming pared 6 bases from V and 4 bases from J, leaving 21 bases between. The V gene's germline CDR1 is MGHDK and CDR2 SYGVNS. CDR3 length: 16 amino acids. CDR3 loop: CASSPFSGGGGTEAFF. CDR3 nucleotides: TGTGCCAGCAGCCCCTTCTCCGGGGGGGGCGGCACTGAAGCTTTCTTT.

This clone was picked up a small number of times. One end of the junction is discordant with germline, which a read error may explain. This CDR3 is CASSPGLAGVGETQYF. CDR3 DNA sequence: TGTGCTAGCAGCCCGGGACTAGCGGGAGTCGGGGAGACCCAGTACTTC. The chain couples TRBV7-7 to TRBJ2-5, with 14 nucleotides matching TRBD2. The CDR3 is made up of 16 amino acids. The germline gives CDR1 SSHAT, CDR2 FNYEAQ (reference sequence).

This clone was recorded only once. V and J are TRBV28 and TRBJ2-7; 11 bases are shared with TRBD2. V lost 5 bases, J lost 6 bases, and 6 bases stayed unmatched. CDR3 size: 14 residues. Germline-derived CDR1 and CDR2 are MDHEN and SYDVKM. CDR3 nucleotide sequence: TGTGCCAGCAGTCAAAATAGCGGGAGGGCCGAGCAGTACTTC. Its translation: CASSQNSGRAEQYF.

V and J are TRBV27 and TRBJ2-7; 7 positions agree with TRBD1. Germline V lookup: CDR1 MNHEY, CDR2 SMNVEV (reference sequence). J was trimmed by 10 bases and V by 6 bases; bases with no gene match: 18. The CDR3 has 15 amino acids. CDR3 DNA sequence: TGTGCCAGCAGCCCCTCATGGGGACAGTTACGAGGACAGTACTTC. Translated, it gives CASSPSWGQLRGQYF.